Each of the 23 T cell receptor beta chains below was sequenced from the same sample in a study of blood T cell repertoires in COVID-19. TCRdb keeps only in-frame clones here, not all; method: immunoSEQ multiplex PCR. In the table there are 100,000 to 150,000 clones, around 91% of which are singletons. The sequencing input was peripheral blood. Receptor source: a woman aged 55-75 years with COVID-19, enrolled during active disease.

The chain combines TRBV5-1 with TRBJ2-5; TRBD2 aligns across 13 bases. This CDR3 is built from 16 residues. The V segment lost 4 bases and the J segment 3 bases; nucleotides outside the gene matches: 6. Germline lookup yields CDR1 SGHRS and CDR2 YFSETQ. CDR3 sequence: CASSGAGTSGEETQYF. CDR3 nucleotides: TGCGCCAGCAGCGGAGCCGGGACTAGCGGGGAAGAGACCCAGTACTTC.

The genes are TRBV4-3 and TRBJ2-7; the D gene is possibly TRBD1 (6 bases). The germline V gene encodes CDR1 LGHNA and CDR2 YSLEER. V gave up 4 bases and J gave up 4 bases, with 11 bases separating them. The CDR3 runs 13 residues. The CDR3 is CASSRVRGYEQYF. The CDR3 DNA is TGCGCCAGCAGCCGAGTCAGGGGTTACGAGCAGTACTTC.

V usage is TRBV6-5 and J usage is TRBJ2-3; D not resolved. This CDR3 is 15 amino acids long. With 5 bases removed from V and 3 bases from J, the gap between germline ends came to 15 bases. The germline V gene has CDR1 MNHEY and CDR2 SVGAGI. The CDR3 region is CASSRSPVRTDTQYF. CDR3 DNA sequence: TGTGCCAGCAGTCGCTCCCCCGTCAGGACAGATACGCAGTATTTT.

The gene calls are TRBV19 and TRBJ2-3; 11 positions agree with TRBD2. The trim removed 5 bases at V and 5 bases at J, leaving 12 bases unmatched. Germline-derived CDR1 and CDR2 are LNHDA and SQIVND (reference sequence). The CDR3 is made up of 17 amino acids. The CDR3, as DNA: TGTGCCAGTAGTCCCCAGGGGCCGACTAGCGGGGTAGATACGCAGTATTTT. This codes for CASSPQGPTSGVDTQYF.

This CDR3 is CASRRGLSTDTQYF. In nucleotides, the CDR3 is TGTGCCAGCAGAAGGGGACTAAGCACAGATACGCAGTATTTT. The chain joins TRBV25-1 to TRBJ2-3; 7 bases match TRBD2. CDR1 is MGHDK, CDR2 SYGVNS, per germline. V lost 6 bases, J lost 0 bases, and 3 bases stayed unmatched. The CDR3 loop spans 14 amino acids.

The V gene is TRBV5-4, the J gene TRBJ2-2; 10 positions match TRBD1. The CDR3 length is 17 residues. V trimming: 3 bases; J trimming: 4 bases; junction bases outside the gene matches: 9. The germline CDR1 and CDR2 sequences are SGHNT and YYREEE (reference sequence). The CDR3 protein is CASSSIKGQGPTGELFF. As DNA, the CDR3 is TGTGCCAGCAGCTCGATTAAGGGACAGGGGCCCACCGGGGAGCTGTTTTTT.

The rearrangement links TRBV4-2 to TRBJ2-1; 9 bases fit TRBD2. Germline CDR1 is LGHNA and CDR2 is YNFKEQ. Losses at the gene ends were 4 bases for V and 9 bases for J; bases not matched to a gene: 10. The CDR3 is 15 amino acids. CDR3 residues: CASSRFSGGEVEQFF. DNA of the CDR3: TGTGCCAGCAGCCGATTTAGCGGGGGAGAGGTTGAGCAGTTCTTC.

The V gene is TRBV6-1, the J gene TRBJ1-1; possible D gene TRBD1, 5 bases. Looked up from germline, CDR1 is MNHNS and CDR2 is SASEGT. This CDR3 spans 15 amino acids. With 0 bases removed from V and 1 base from J, the gap between germline ends came to 9 bases. The CDR3 region has the DNA TGTGCCAGCAGTGAAGCACCAGGGTGGAACACTGAAGCTTTCTTT. This sequence encodes CASSEAPGWNTEAFF.

The chain combines TRBV11-2 with TRBJ1-1, with a tentative D call TRBD1 (5 bases). Trimming shortened V by 7 bases and J by 0 bases, and 9 bases separated the two germline ends. The CDR3 length is 13 residues. Per the germline V gene, CDR1 is SGHAT and CDR2 is FQNNGV. CDR3 DNA sequence: TGTGCCAGCAACTTGGACATGAACACTGAAGCTTTCTTT. It specifies CASNLDMNTEAFF. Based on the CDR3 plus reference TRBV11-2 and TRBJ1-1, the full variable domain is EAGVAQSPRYKIIEKRQSVAFWCNPISGHATLYWYQQILGQGPKLLIQFQNNGVVDDSQLPKDRFSAERLKGVDSTLKIQPAKLEDSAVYLCASNLDMNTEAFFGQGTRLTVV.

In nucleotides, the CDR3 is TGTGCCAGCAGCTTTTTTCAGGGGCGGGACACTGAAGCTTTCTTT. It codes for CASSFFQGRDTEAFF. The chain couples TRBV7-8 to TRBJ1-1, with D perhaps TRBD1 (6 bases). The length of the CDR3 is 15 residues. Germline V lookup: CDR1 SGHVS, CDR2 FQNEAQ. V lost 3 bases and J lost 3, with 14 bases in between. Supplemented by reference TRBV7-8 and TRBJ1-1, the full variable domain reads GAGVSQSPRYKVAKRGQDVALRCDPISGHVSLFWYQQALGQGPEFLTYFQNEAQLDKSGLPSDRFFAERPEGSVSTLKIQRTQQEDSAVYLCASSFFQGRDTEAFFGQGTRLTVV.

This clone was seen a single time. V and J are TRBV4-2 and TRBJ1-5, with D perhaps TRBD1 (5 bases). This CDR3 region has 16 residues. The ends were cut back, 4 bases at V and 4 bases at J, with 17 bases in the middle. The germline gives CDR1 LGHNA, CDR2 YNFKEQ. The chain's CDR3 is CASSPSLRSGNQPQHF. The CDR3 DNA reads TGTGCCAGCAGCCCCTCGTTAAGGTCAGGGAATCAGCCCCAGCATTTT.

This chain connects TRBV9 to TRBJ2-5; 7 bases fit TRBD1. CDR1 and CDR2 from the germline V gene are SGDLS and YYNGEE. After removal of 2 bases from V and 5 bases from J, the junction contained 9 bases not matched to a gene. The CDR3 loop spans 15 amino acids. The CDR3: CASSVRTGAGETQYF. The CDR3 nucleotides are TGTGCCAGCAGCGTCCGAACAGGGGCCGGGGAGACCCAGTACTTC.

V is TRBV7-9 and J is TRBJ1-4; D is ambiguous. CDR1 is SEHNR, CDR2 FQNEAQ, per germline (reference sequence). CDR3 length equals 15 residues. V gave up 3 bases and J gave up 5 bases, with 13 bases separating them. The CDR3 here is CASSFGGLPNEKLFF. The CDR3 nucleotides read TGTGCCAGCAGCTTTGGTGGACTTCCAAATGAAAAACTGTTTTTT.

A single count supports this clone. The chain uses TRBV7-9 and TRBJ1-6; D is unresolved. The CDR3 is made up of 14 amino acids. The germline V gene encodes CDR1 SEHNR and CDR2 FQNEAQ (reference sequence). Deletions cut 1 base from V and 3 bases from J, with 4 bases between. This CDR3 reads CASSLESYNSPLHF. DNA of the CDR3: TGTGCCAGCAGCTTAGAGAGCTATAATTCACCCCTCCACTTT.

The genes are TRBV15 and TRBJ1-5; no firm D call. Looked up from germline, CDR1 is LNHNV and CDR2 is YYDKDF (reference sequence). This CDR3 comprises 13 residues. The V and J ends lost 3 bases and 5 bases respectively, with 8 bases between them. The CDR3, as DNA: TGTGCCACCAGCAGCAGGATTTATCAGCCCCAGCATTTT. The encoded protein is CATSSRIYQPQHF. The entire variable domain, with the rest obtained from reference TRBV15 and TRBJ1-5, is as follows: DAMVIQNPRYQVTQFGKPVTLSCSQTLNHNVMYWYQQKSSQAPKLLFHYYDKDFNNEADTPDNFQSRRPNTSFCFLDIRSPGLGDTAMYLCATSSRIYQPQHFGDGTRLSIL.

This rearrangement joins TRBV6-5 to TRBJ1-1; tentative D call: TRBD1 (6 bases). The CDR3 loop spans 12 amino acids. CDR1 is MNHEY, CDR2 SVGAGI, per germline. The ends were cut back, 11 bases at V and 8 bases at J, with 18 bases in the middle. The CDR3 DNA sequence: TGTGCCGTCCGGGGCCAGGGACACGAAGCTTTCTTT. Translation gives CAVRGQGHEAFF.

The chain couples TRBV27 to TRBJ1-6; tentatively, D is TRBD1 (5 bases). Germline CDR1 is MNHEY and CDR2 is SMNVEV (reference sequence). This CDR3 comprises 12 residues. V lost 4 bases to trimming and J lost 12 bases, with 10 bases between them. The CDR3 nucleotides read TGTGCCAGCAGTTCGACAGAACGACCCCTCCACTTT. Its protein product is CASSSTERPLHF.

This chain uses TRBV5-6 with TRBJ2-3, with a weak D call TRBD2 (7 bases). Germline lookup yields CDR1 SGHDT and CDR2 YYEEEE. The CDR3 is 14 amino acids. The V end was cut by 6 bases, the J end by 5 bases, with 16 bases between. The CDR3 DNA reads as TGTGCCAGCACCTGGGGGGGGCGGCAAGATACGCAGTATTTT. It yields the protein CASTWGGRQDTQYF. Drawing the rest from reference TRBV5-6 and TRBJ2-3, the complete variable domain is DAGVTQSPTHLIKTRGQQVTLRCSPKSGHDTVSWYQQALGQGPQFIFQYYEEEERQRGNFPDRFSGHQFPNYSSELNVNALLLGDSALYLCASTWGGRQDTQYFGPGTRLTVL.

This clone was seen once. The V gene is TRBV12-3 or TRBV12-4, the J gene TRBJ2-7, with a weak D call TRBD1 (6 bases). With 7 bases removed from V and 2 bases from J, the gap between germline ends came to 9 bases. CDR3 size: 12 residues. The CDR3 spells CASKQGTYEQYF. Here the CDR3 DNA reads TGTGCCAGCAAACAGGGAACCTACGAGCAGTACTTC.

CDR3 sequence reads: CASRLDFIRGGVHYSNQPQHF. CDR3 DNA: TGTGCAAGTCGCTTAGATTTCATCCGCGGAGGAGTCCACTATAGCAATCAGCCCCAGCATTTT. V is TRBV12-2 and J is TRBJ1-5. TRBV12-2 counts as a pseudogene. The CDR3 is 21 residues long.

This chain uses TRBV11-2 with TRBJ1-4; D unclear. This CDR3 has 14 amino acids. The germline V gene encodes CDR1 SGHAT and CDR2 FQNNGV. The germline V and J ends were trimmed by 2 bases and 8 bases, with 12 bases remaining between them. The CDR3 protein is CASSLSGINEKLFF. In DNA, the CDR3 is TGTGCCAGCAGCTTAAGTGGCATTAACGAAAAACTGTTTTTT. Supplemented by reference TRBV11-2 and TRBJ1-4, the full variable domain reads EAGVAQSPRYKIIEKRQSVAFWCNPISGHATLYWYQQILGQGPKLLIQFQNNGVVDDSQLPKDRFSAERLKGVDSTLKIQPAKLEDSAVYLCASSLSGINEKLFFGSGTQLSVL.

The chain links TRBV19 to TRBJ1-4, with D possibly matching TRBD1 (6 bases). The CDR3 length is 15 residues. V was clipped by 2 bases and J by 6 bases, with 13 bases between them. In germline, CDR1 is LNHDA, CDR2 SQIVND (reference sequence). CDR3 nucleotide sequence: TGTGCCAGTAGTATACGGGGCAGGGGTGATGAAAAACTGTTTTTT. It translates to CASSIRGRGDEKLFF.

The chain combines TRBV30 with TRBJ1-1; TRBD1 aligns across 7 bases. V trimming: 0 bases; J trimming: 2 bases; junction bases outside the gene matches: 12. This CDR3 is built from 17 residues. The germline V gene encodes CDR1 GTSNPN and CDR2 SVGIG (reference sequence). The CDR3 spells CAWSVPPTGIRNTEAFF. In DNA, the CDR3 is TGTGCCTGGAGTGTACCCCCGACAGGGATTCGTAACACTGAAGCTTTCTTT. The full variable domain, its missing parts supplied by reference TRBV30 and TRBJ1-1, is SQTIHQWPATLVQPVGSPLSLECTVEGTSNPNLYWYRQAAGRGLQLLFYSVGIGQISSEVPQNLSASRPQDRQFILSSKKLLLSDSGFYLCAWSVPPTGIRNTEAFFGQGTRLTVV.